The rows below give T cell receptor beta chains drawn from one sample of a study of T cells in Graves' hyperthyroidism and ophthalmopathy. Using its own MiXCR run on the multiplex PCR reads, TCRdb lists one record per CDR3 protein. The top ten hold more than 20% of the sample, which has some 550,000 distinct CDR3 sequences, less than 25% seen once. Sample: blood. Receptors originate from a man younger than 35 with Graves' hyperthyroidism. Both conserved end residues are part of each CDR3. D genes are given only for firm matches. The size of a clone is reported for some rows only, either as once, few or many, or as a class for expanded clones.

d_call,clone_size,v_call,j_call,cdr3_nt,cdr3_aa
NA,few,TRBV30,TRBJ1-5,TGTGCCTGGGCCTCGACAGACAATCAGCCCCAGCATTTT,CAWASTDNQPQHF
NA,many,TRBV6-5,TRBJ1-2,TGTGCCAGCAGTTACGGGGGCAGAGCTAACTATGGCTACACCTTC,CASSYGGRANYGYTF
TRBD1,NA,TRBV12-3/TRBV12-4,TRBJ2-7,TGTGCCAGCAGTAGGACAGGACAGGGCGCCTACGAGCAGTACTTC,CASSRTGQGAYEQYF
TRBD1,many,TRBV12-3/TRBV12-4,TRBJ1-2,TGTGCCAGCAGTCCAACAGGGGGACACTATGGCTACACCTTC,CASSPTGGHYGYTF
NA,NA,TRBV28,TRBJ1-2,TGTGCCAGCAGTTTCGGGGGCGGGATGGATGGCTACACCTTC,CASSFGGGMDGYTF
NA,many,TRBV12-3/TRBV12-4,TRBJ1-2,TGTGCCATCCTGGGTACCTATGGCTACACCTTC,CAILGTYGYTF
NA,many,TRBV12-3/TRBV12-4,TRBJ1-5,TGTGCCAGCAGTTTTGAATGGCAGCCCCAGCATTTT,CASSFEWQPQHF
NA,many,TRBV6-5,TRBJ1-1,TGTGCCAGCAGTTACTCGAAATGGGTCAGCACTGAAGCTTTCTTT,CASSYSKWVSTEAFF
NA,many,TRBV12-3/TRBV12-4,TRBJ1-1,TGTGCCAGCAGTGGGATCGGGGGTGCTGAAGCTTTCTTT,CASSGIGGAEAFF
NA,many,TRBV12-3/TRBV12-4,TRBJ1-6,TGTGCCAGCACCATGTCTGGGACATCCTATAATTCACCCCTCCACTTT,CASTMSGTSYNSPLHF
NA,NA,TRBV12-3/TRBV12-4,TRBJ1-1,TGTGCCAGCAGTTCCACGAGGGAGAACACTGAAGCTTTCTTT,CASSSTRENTEAFF
NA,NA,TRBV19,TRBJ1-1,TGTGCCACCAAGGGAACAGTGACAATGAACACTGAAGCTTTCTTT,CATKGTVTMNTEAFF
TRBD1,many,TRBV28,TRBJ2-5,TGTGCCAGCAGTTTCCTGGGACAGGGGGGCAGAGAGACCCAGTACTTC,CASSFLGQGGRETQYF
NA,many,TRBV4-2,TRBJ1-2,TGTGCCAGCAGCCAAGATACAGTCGATCTGAACTATGGCTACACCTTC,CASSQDTVDLNYGYTF
NA,many,TRBV6-5,TRBJ2-7,TGTGCCAGCAGTTATTCTGTTGGGACGGGGGCCTACGAGCAGTACTTC,CASSYSVGTGAYEQYF
NA,many,TRBV11-1,TRBJ2-7,TGTGCCAGCAGCCCCAACGGGAAAGGGAGCTTCTACGAGCAGTACTTC,CASSPNGKGSFYEQYF
NA,many,TRBV7-8,TRBJ1-5,TGTGCCAGCAGCCCCCGCCGGACAGACAATCAGCCCCAGCATTTT,CASSPRRTDNQPQHF
NA,many,TRBV6-5,TRBJ2-2,TGTGCCAGCAGTTACTCATTCGGCGGGGAGCTGTTTTTT,CASSYSFGGELFF
TRBD1,few,TRBV11-2,TRBJ2-6,TGTGCCAGCAGGACAGGGGGGATTCGATCTGGGGCCAACGTCCTGACTTTC,CASRTGGIRSGANVLTF